A selection of T cell receptor beta chains follows, all from one sample in a study of vaccination effects on CD4 cells after COVID-19. Antigens of these TCRs are unknown. Sequenced by immunoSEQ multiplex PCR; TCRdb stores in-frame clones only, minus some. The sample has almost 40,000 clones; roughly 80% are singletons. The sequenced sample was CD4+ T cells from PBMCs cultured without peptide, obtained before COVID-19 vaccination. The source is a human donor who received a COVID-19 vaccine. The CDR3 runs from the conserved cysteine through the conserved F or W. Each record gives: CDR3 DNA, CDR3 protein, J gene, clone size, V gene, D gene. The D gene is left open where the match is weak. Clone size is stated in some rows and not others, as once, few, many or a class when expanded.

DNA: TGCGCCAGCAGCATTAGCTGGGGAAATGAGCAGTTCTTC
CDR3: CASSISWGNEQFF
J: TRBJ2-1
size: few
V: TRBV5-1
D: .

DNA: TGTGCCACCAGCAGAGAATACAGGACCCTCTACTATGGCTACACCTTC
CDR3: CATSREYRTLYYGYTF
J: TRBJ1-2
size: .
V: TRBV15
D: .

DNA: TGTGCCAGCAGCATCCGGGACAGCTACAATGAGCAGTTCTTC
CDR3: CASSIRDSYNEQFF
J: TRBJ2-1
size: .
V: TRBV7-9
D: TRBD1

DNA: TGTGCCAGCAGCTTAATAGTAGAGCAGCCCCAGCATTTT
CDR3: CASSLIVEQPQHF
J: TRBJ1-5
size: .
V: TRBV7-8
D: .

DNA: TGTGCCAGCAACCGACTAGTCCAAGAGACCCAGTACTTC
CDR3: CASNRLVQETQYF
J: TRBJ2-5
size: .
V: TRBV2
D: .

DNA: TGTGCCAGCAGGATCTCCCCGCCTTCAGATACGCAGTATTTT
CDR3: CASRISPPSDTQYF
J: TRBJ2-3
size: .
V: TRBV27
D: .

DNA: TGTGCCAGCAGCGAGAGAACTAGCGGTGGGACAGATACGCAGTATTTT
CDR3: CASSERTSGGTDTQYF
J: TRBJ2-3
size: .
V: TRBV12-1
D: .

DNA: TGTGCCAGCATTAACAGCGGGGGCGGGGAGCTGTTTTTT
CDR3: CASINSGGGELFF
J: TRBJ2-2
size: few
V: TRBV28
D: TRBD2

DNA: TGTGCCAGCAGTTTAGACAGGGGCAATAATTCACCCCTCCACTTT
CDR3: CASSLDRGNNSPLHF
J: TRBJ1-6
size: .
V: TRBV27
D: TRBD1

DNA: TGTGCCAGCAGCAAAACAGGGGGCGTTTATGGAAACACCATATATTTT
CDR3: CASSKTGGVYGNTIYF
J: TRBJ1-3
size: .
V: TRBV7-8
D: TRBD1

DNA: TGTGCCAGCAGCCAAGAAAACAGGCGTACATCTGAAGCTTTCTTT
CDR3: CASSQENRRTSEAFF
J: TRBJ1-1
size: few
V: TRBV3-1/TRBV3-2
D: .

DNA: TGTGCCAGCAGCCAAGCGGCTAGCGGGGTACAAGAGACCCAGTACTTC
CDR3: CASSQAASGVQETQYF
J: TRBJ2-5
size: .
V: TRBV4-2
D: TRBD2

DNA: TGTGCCAGCACCAAGGGAGGGGTGGCAACTAATGAAAAACTGTTTTTT
CDR3: CASTKGGVATNEKLFF
J: TRBJ1-4
size: once
V: TRBV6-6
D: .

DNA: TGTGCCACCCAACACCGGGACAACTATGGCTACACCTTC
CDR3: CATQHRDNYGYTF
J: TRBJ1-2
size: .
V: TRBV18
D: .

DNA: TGCAGTGCTAGTGGCGGGCAAGAGACCCAGTACTTC
CDR3: CSASGGQETQYF
J: TRBJ2-5
size: .
V: TRBV20-1
D: .

DNA: TGTGCCAGCAGCATCAGATGGGACGGAAGAAAGAACACCGGGGAGCTGTTTTTT
CDR3: CASSIRWDGRKNTGELFF
J: TRBJ2-2
size: .
V: TRBV28
D: .

DNA: TGTGCCAGCAGTTCATCACGCCCGACAGGGGGGGGAAACACCATATATTTT
CDR3: CASSSSRPTGGGNTIYF
J: TRBJ1-3
size: .
V: TRBV5-4
D: TRBD1

DNA: TGCGCCAGCAGCGCGGGACAGGGGGGAAACACCGGGGAGCTGTTTTTT
CDR3: CASSAGQGGNTGELFF
J: TRBJ2-2
size: .
V: TRBV5-1
D: TRBD1

DNA: TGTGCCAGCAGTCCAAAGGGCAGGGGGTTCGCTTGGGAGCAGTTCTTC
CDR3: CASSPKGRGFAWEQFF
J: TRBJ2-1
size: once
V: TRBV2
D: TRBD1

DNA: TGTGCCAGCAGCTTCTCAGACCCTCTACAGGGAAGCTCCTACAATGAGCAGTTCTTC
CDR3: CASSFSDPLQGSSYNEQFF
J: TRBJ2-1
size: few
V: TRBV11-3
D: .

DNA: TGCGCCAGCAGCCAAGATCGAGAAAGGGGGCACAATGAGCAGTTCTTC
CDR3: CASSQDRERGHNEQFF
J: TRBJ2-1
size: once
V: TRBV4-3
D: TRBD1

DNA: TGTGCCAGCAGCTCCTCGTGGCGTGAAGCTTTCTTT
CDR3: CASSSSWREAFF
J: TRBJ1-1
size: .
V: TRBV14
D: .

DNA: TGTGCCAGCAGCCTAGACAGGATCGGGAACACTGAAGCTTTCTTT
CDR3: CASSLDRIGNTEAFF
J: TRBJ1-1
size: few
V: TRBV6-4
D: .

DNA: TGTGCCAGCAGTACGGGACACGGTAACCTTATATATTTT
CDR3: CASSTGHGNLIYF
J: TRBJ1-3
size: few
V: TRBV11-2
D: .

DNA: TGTGCCAGCAGCAAAGACAGGGAATATGGCTACACCTTC
CDR3: CASSKDREYGYTF
J: TRBJ1-2
size: .
V: TRBV12-3/TRBV12-4
D: TRBD1

DNA: TGTGCCAGCAGCTTAACCGGGTCCGCTGGTCAGCCCCAGCATTTT
CDR3: CASSLTGSAGQPQHF
J: TRBJ1-5
size: .
V: TRBV7-9
D: .

DNA: TGTGCCAGCAGTTTAAGGGAGGCGAACACCGGGGAGCTGTTTTTT
CDR3: CASSLREANTGELFF
J: TRBJ2-2
size: .
V: TRBV27
D: .

DNA: TGTGCCAGCAGCTTATCCGGGGTGGGCACTGAAGCTTTCTTT
CDR3: CASSLSGVGTEAFF
J: TRBJ1-1
size: .
V: TRBV11-2
D: .

DNA: TGTGCCAGCAGCATCAGGGGGGAGGAGACCCAGTACTTC
CDR3: CASSIRGEETQYF
J: TRBJ2-5
size: .
V: TRBV7-2
D: .

DNA: TGTGCCAGCAGTTACTCTGGGGGGTCCTCTGGAAACACCATATATTTT
CDR3: CASSYSGGSSGNTIYF
J: TRBJ1-3
size: .
V: TRBV6-5
D: .

DNA: TGTGCCAGCAGGTTTCAGGGACTCAAAGAGACCCAGTACTTC
CDR3: CASRFQGLKETQYF
J: TRBJ2-5
size: .
V: TRBV2
D: .

DNA: TGTGCCAGTAGTATAACAGGGCCGATTCTGGCTGAAGCTTTCTTT
CDR3: CASSITGPILAEAFF
J: TRBJ1-1
size: .
V: TRBV19
D: .

DNA: TGTGCCAGCAGTTTATCTCGTGGGGATACGCAGTATTTT
CDR3: CASSLSRGDTQYF
J: TRBJ2-3
size: once
V: TRBV12-3/TRBV12-4
D: .

DNA: TGTGCCAGCAGCATGGCGTACCCAAGCTCCTATAATTCACCCCTCCACTTT
CDR3: CASSMAYPSSYNSPLHF
J: TRBJ1-6
size: .
V: TRBV21-1
D: .

DNA: TGTGCCAGCAGCTCATGGGGGACAGGGGAGATGGAGACCCAGTACTTC
CDR3: CASSSWGTGEMETQYF
J: TRBJ2-5
size: .
V: TRBV13
D: TRBD1

DNA: TGTGCCGGACAACAGGGCGCCTCTGGAAACACCATATATTTT
CDR3: CAGQQGASGNTIYF
J: TRBJ1-3
size: .
V: TRBV2
D: .

DNA: TGTGCCACCCGGGAGAGCGGGGGGGGGCCCCAGCATTTT
CDR3: CATRESGGGPQHF
J: TRBJ1-5
size: .
V: TRBV24-1
D: .

DNA: TGTGCCAGCAGCTCCTTAGGCACTGAAGCTTTCTTT
CDR3: CASSSLGTEAFF
J: TRBJ1-1
size: few
V: TRBV5-4
D: .

DNA: TGTGCCAGCAGCCTCCGACCCCGCACCGGGGAGCTGTTTTTT
CDR3: CASSLRPRTGELFF
J: TRBJ2-2
size: once
V: TRBV7-2
D: .

DNA: TGTGCCAACCAGGGGAGTAATTCACCCCTCCACTTT
CDR3: CANQGSNSPLHF
J: TRBJ1-6
size: .
V: TRBV6-5
D: .

DNA: TGTGCCAGCAGCAGGACAGGGGGTCGTGAAAAACTGTTTTTT
CDR3: CASSRTGGREKLFF
J: TRBJ1-4
size: .
V: TRBV5-6
D: TRBD1

DNA: TGTGCCAGTAGTATTGGACAGTACAATGAGCAGTTCTTC
CDR3: CASSIGQYNEQFF
J: TRBJ2-1
size: once
V: TRBV19
D: .